Listed below are T cell receptor beta chains from one sample, sequenced in a study of T cells after posttransplantation cyclophosphamide. Only in-frame clones appear in the TCRdb table, and some are missing; sequencing was by immunoSEQ multiplex PCR. The repertoire includes about 4,200 clones, about 81% of them detected once, and roughly a sixth sits in the top ten. This specimen was PBMCs, taken after an allogeneic stem cell transplant with post-transplant cyclophosphamide. The receptors shown here come from a female patient aged 50-65 years who received an allogeneic stem cell transplant from a related donor, was CMV-positive, and had no GVHD. The graft donor may have contributed some T cells. Each CDR3 is given with its conserved first and last residue. D genes are given only for firm matches. The listing skips clone size in some rows; elsewhere it reads once, few, many or a size class.

cdr3_aa: CAIRDRAYEQYF
cdr3_nt: TGTGCCATTCGGGACAGGGCCTACGAGCAGTACTTC
clone_size: -
d_call: TRBD1
v_call: TRBV7-2
j_call: TRBJ2-7

cdr3_aa: CASSALAYEQYF
cdr3_nt: TGTGCCAGCAGTGCTCTTGCCTACGAGCAGTACTTC
clone_size: -
d_call: -
v_call: TRBV6-1
j_call: TRBJ2-7

cdr3_aa: CASSSTGAPNQPQHF
cdr3_nt: TGTGCCAGTAGTTCGACAGGGGCCCCCAATCAGCCCCAGCATTTT
clone_size: -
d_call: TRBD1
v_call: TRBV19
j_call: TRBJ1-5

cdr3_aa: CASSQALMNTEAFF
cdr3_nt: TGCGCCAGCAGCCAAGCACTCATGAACACTGAAGCTTTCTTT
clone_size: once
d_call: -
v_call: TRBV4-1
j_call: TRBJ1-1

cdr3_aa: CASSEAIAGADTQYF
cdr3_nt: TGTGCCAGCAGTGAAGCGATAGCGGGGGCAGATACGCAGTATTTT
clone_size: -
d_call: TRBD2
v_call: TRBV25-1
j_call: TRBJ2-3

cdr3_aa: CASSYSTTEAFF
cdr3_nt: TGTGCCAGCAGTTACTCAACCACTGAAGCTTTCTTT
clone_size: -
d_call: -
v_call: TRBV2
j_call: TRBJ1-1

cdr3_aa: CASSPPGPGVNEQYF
cdr3_nt: TGCGCCAGCAGTCCTCCGGGACCGGGAGTCAACGAGCAGTACTTC
clone_size: large
d_call: -
v_call: TRBV10-1
j_call: TRBJ2-7

cdr3_aa: CASSLAGGPTGELFF
cdr3_nt: TGTGCCAGCAGCTTAGCGGGAGGGCCCACCGGGGAGCTGTTTTTT
clone_size: -
d_call: TRBD2
v_call: TRBV11-3
j_call: TRBJ2-2

cdr3_aa: CASSLLEGPYQETQYF
cdr3_nt: TGTGCCAGCAGCTTGTTAGAGGGCCCGTACCAAGAGACCCAGTACTTC
clone_size: -
d_call: -
v_call: TRBV5-6
j_call: TRBJ2-5

cdr3_aa: CASSVGSAGVWNEQFF
cdr3_nt: TGTGCCAGCAGCGTAGGTTCAGCGGGAGTTTGGAATGAGCAGTTCTTC
clone_size: few
d_call: TRBD2
v_call: TRBV9
j_call: TRBJ2-1

cdr3_aa: CASSRLAGGRDEQFF
cdr3_nt: TGTGCCAGCAGTCGGTTAGCGGGAGGACGCGATGAGCAGTTCTTC
clone_size: -
d_call: TRBD2
v_call: TRBV6-5
j_call: TRBJ2-1

cdr3_aa: CSVEDQGQGNHNEQFF
cdr3_nt: TGCAGCGTTGAAGATCAAGGGCAGGGAAACCACAATGAGCAGTTCTTC
clone_size: -
d_call: -
v_call: TRBV29-1
j_call: TRBJ2-1

cdr3_aa: CASSLAATDTQYF
cdr3_nt: TGTGCCAGCAGCTTGGCGGCCACAGATACGCAGTATTTT
clone_size: -
d_call: -
v_call: TRBV7-9
j_call: TRBJ2-3

cdr3_aa: CASSRTGGGINTGELFF
cdr3_nt: TGTGCCAGCAGTCGGACAGGGGGTGGGATAAACACCGGGGAGCTGTTTTTT
clone_size: few
d_call: TRBD1
v_call: TRBV2
j_call: TRBJ2-2

cdr3_aa: CASSPTGTSGTGEQFF
cdr3_nt: TGTGCCAGCTCACCAACCGGGACTAGCGGGACCGGTGAGCAGTTCTTC
clone_size: -
d_call: TRBD2
v_call: TRBV18
j_call: TRBJ2-1

cdr3_aa: CASSFNPDRALYGYTF
cdr3_nt: TGTGCCAGCAGTTTCAACCCCGACAGAGCTCTCTATGGCTACACCTTC
clone_size: -
d_call: -
v_call: TRBV9
j_call: TRBJ1-2

cdr3_aa: CASSLGTSGGGELFF
cdr3_nt: TGTGCCAGCAGCTTGGGGACTAGCGGTGGCGGGGAGCTGTTTTTT
clone_size: few
d_call: TRBD2
v_call: TRBV7-9
j_call: TRBJ2-2

cdr3_aa: CASSDTAQGYEQYF
cdr3_nt: TGTGCCAGCAGTGATACAGCCCAGGGCTACGAGCAGTACTTC
clone_size: -
d_call: -
v_call: TRBV6-9
j_call: TRBJ2-7

cdr3_aa: CASSLAGTSYEQYF
cdr3_nt: TGTGCCAGCAGCTTAGCGGGGACTAGCTACGAGCAGTACTTC
clone_size: -
d_call: TRBD2
v_call: TRBV7-8
j_call: TRBJ2-7

cdr3_aa: CASNDWDRGGYQPQHF
cdr3_nt: TGTGCCAGTAACGACTGGGACAGGGGAGGTTATCAGCCCCAGCATTTT
clone_size: -
d_call: TRBD1
v_call: TRBV19
j_call: TRBJ1-5

cdr3_aa: CASSLDGRGRGAFF
cdr3_nt: TGTGCCAGCAGCTTAGATGGCAGGGGGCGAGGAGCTTTCTTT
clone_size: few
d_call: TRBD1
v_call: TRBV7-2
j_call: TRBJ1-1

cdr3_aa: CASTEGGANQPQHF
cdr3_nt: TGTGCCAGCACCGAGGGGGGGGCAAATCAGCCCCAGCATTTT
clone_size: -
d_call: -
v_call: TRBV6-1
j_call: TRBJ1-5

cdr3_aa: CASSLGTGESYEQYF
cdr3_nt: TGTGCCAGCAGCTTGGGGACAGGGGAATCCTACGAGCAGTACTTC
clone_size: -
d_call: TRBD1
v_call: TRBV11-3
j_call: TRBJ2-7

cdr3_aa: CASSEILTGGARNEQFF
cdr3_nt: TGCGCCAGCAGTGAAATACTGACAGGGGGCGCTAGGAATGAGCAGTTCTTC
clone_size: -
d_call: TRBD1
v_call: TRBV10-1
j_call: TRBJ2-1